The 17 T cell receptor beta chains given below trace back to one sample, sequenced in a study of blood T cell repertoires in COVID-19. Measured with immunoSEQ multiplex PCR; TCRdb has only the in-frame clones, and not every one. The sample comprises more than 400,000 clones, less than 95% of which are singletons, and 0.6% rests with the top ten. The sequenced sample was PBMCs or T cells enriched from blood (not recorded which). These receptors were collected from a young man who had recovered from COVID-19.

The chain is built from TRBV5-5 and TRBJ1-1, with D possibly matching TRBD1 (5 bases). The V gene lost 4 bases and the J gene lost 0 bases, with 13 bases spanning the gap. Per the germline V gene, CDR1 is SGHKS and CDR2 is YYEKEE (reference sequence). The CDR3 is made up of 15 amino acids. The CDR3 DNA sequence: TGTGCCAGCAGCCCCCTTGAGGACATGAACACTGAAGCTTTCTTT. Residues: CASSPLEDMNTEAFF.

J is TRBJ2-7 and V is TRBV12-3 or TRBV12-4, with a tentative D call TRBD1 (5 bases). The CDR3 length is 12 residues. V was shortened by 5 bases and J by 5 bases, with 10 bases between the two germline ends. The CDR3 nucleotides read TGTGCCAGCAGTCAGGGAAGGGACGAGCAGTACTTC. Its protein is CASSQGRDEQYF.

This clone was picked up a small number of times. The chain carries TRBV4-1 and TRBJ2-2; 9 positions match TRBD1. The CDR3 is 17 residues long. J gave up 2 bases and V 1 base, and 5 bases lay outside the gene matches. Germline CDR1 MGHRA, CDR2 YSYEKL. DNA for the CDR3: TGCGCCAGCAGCCAAGTAGGGACAGGGAATAACACCGGGGAGCTGTTTTTT. This encodes CASSQVGTGNNTGELFF.

The rearrangement uses TRBV12-3 or TRBV12-4 and TRBJ2-3, with D maybe TRBD2 (5 bases). The CDR3 spans 12 residues. Trimming left V 2 bases short and J 8 bases short, with 8 bases between. This CDR3 reads CASSLRETTQYF. The CDR3 coding sequence is TGTGCCAGCAGTTTAAGGGAGACTACGCAGTATTTT.

The CDR3 bases are TGTGCCATCAGTGTCGGTAGCGGGAGTAAGTACAATGAGCAGTTCTTC. This sequence encodes CAISVGSGSKYNEQFF. V and J are TRBV10-3 and TRBJ2-1, with 9 bases matching TRBD2. The CDR3 is 16 residues long. Germline CDR1 reads ENHRY; CDR2 reads SYGVKD. The J segment lost 4 bases and the V segment lost 4 bases, leaving 8 bases of the junction unmatched.

The chain couples TRBV10-3 to TRBJ2-1, with 11 nucleotides matching TRBD2. This CDR3 has 16 amino acids. Losses at the gene ends were 0 bases for V and 7 bases for J; bases not matched to a gene: 5. The germline gives CDR1 ENHRY, CDR2 SYGVKD. The CDR3 loop is CAISESTSGGSNEQFF. DNA for the CDR3: TGTGCCATCAGTGAGTCCACTAGCGGGGGCTCTAATGAGCAGTTCTTC.

The chain carries TRBV4-2 and TRBJ2-7; 7 bases fit TRBD1. Germline V lookup: CDR1 LGHNA, CDR2 YNFKEQ. CDR3 length: 15 amino acids. V lost 0 bases to trimming and J lost 3 bases; unmatched junction nucleotides: 5. The CDR3 protein is CASSQELRGNYEQYF. The CDR3, as DNA: TGTGCCAGCAGCCAAGAGCTCAGGGGGAACTACGAGCAGTACTTC.

This rearrangement joins TRBV11-3 to TRBJ2-2, with TRBD2 matching 13 bases. Trimming cost V 1 base and J 7 bases; bases outside gene matches: 3. The CDR3 is 16 residues long. Germline CDR1 SGHNT, CDR2 YENEEA. The CDR3 DNA is TGTGCCAGCAGCTTAGGAGGACTAGCGGGAGTCGGGGAGCTGTTTTTT. Its translation is CASSLGGLAGVGELFF.

This clone was observed once. The rearrangement joins TRBV7-3 to TRBJ2-2, with D unclear. Trimming shortened V by 4 bases and J by 0 bases, and 12 bases separated the two germline ends. Germline CDR1 SGHTA, CDR2 FQGTGA. This CDR3 contains 16 residues. CDR3 DNA: TGTGCCAGCAGCTACCAGACCGCGGCGAACACCGGGGAGCTGTTTTTT. This codes for CASSYQTAANTGELFF.

V gene TRBV13 combines with J gene TRBJ2-2; the D gene is possibly TRBD1 (6 bases). Germline loops: CDR1 PRHDT, CDR2 FYEKMQ (reference sequence). The CDR3 runs 14 residues. Between the trimmed V and J ends, which lost 4 bases and 6 bases, there was a span of 12 bases. In nucleotides, the CDR3 is TGTGCCAGCAGCTCACCACAGGGTGCCGGGGAGCTGTTTTTT. Its translation is CASSSPQGAGELFF.

The CDR3 DNA reads as TGTGCCAGCAGCCCAAAGACTAGCGGGAGAACCCACGAGCAGTACTTC. Amino acid sequence: CASSPKTSGRTHEQYF. The chain has TRBV5-4 and TRBJ2-7, with TRBD2 identical over 12 bases. V shed 4 bases and J 5 bases; nucleotides not matched to a gene: 10. The germline V gene has CDR1 SGHNT and CDR2 YYREEE (reference sequence). The length of the CDR3 is 16 residues.

This chain links TRBV28 with TRBJ2-7, with D unclear. The length of the CDR3 is 14 residues. Germline V gene data show CDR1 as MDHEN and CDR2 as SYDVKM. V lost 2 bases, J lost 6 bases, and 14 bases lay in between. The CDR3 DNA sequence: TGTGCCAGCAGTTTACCAGGTTACATTTCCGAGCAGTACTTC. This sequence encodes CASSLPGYISEQYF.

Remarks on this clone: This sample includes further DNA sequences coding for the same CDR3. The J gene is TRBJ1-5, the V gene TRBV18; 9 bases are a match to TRBD1. Trimming removed 4 bases from V and 5 bases from J; junction bases left unmatched: 3. The CDR3 sequence is 14 residues long. Germline V gives CDR1 KGHSH, CDR2 LQKENI. This CDR3 reads CASSLTGGDQPQHF. CDR3 nucleotide sequence: TGTGCCAGCTCACTCACAGGGGGCGATCAGCCCCAGCATTTT.

This clone occurred a few times. V usage is TRBV12-5 and J usage is TRBJ1-5; 7 bases match TRBD1. The junction had 0 bases not matched to a gene; V was cut back by 1 base and J by 6 bases. This CDR3 region has 13 residues. In germline, CDR1 is LGHNT, CDR2 FRNRAP. The CDR3 loop is CASGLDRGQPQHF. The CDR3 DNA reads TGTGCTAGTGGTTTGGACAGGGGTCAGCCCCAGCATTTT.

CDR3 amino acids: CSVGGQGPYGYTF. In DNA, the CDR3 is TGCAGCGTTGGGGGACAGGGGCCCTATGGCTACACCTTC. The rearrangement uses TRBV29-1 and TRBJ1-2; the match to TRBD1 covers 10 bases. Germline V gene data show CDR1 as SQVTM and CDR2 as ANQGSEA. V lost 4 bases to trimming and J lost 4 bases; unmatched junction nucleotides: 3. The CDR3 is 13 amino acids.

The chain uses TRBV5-4 and TRBJ2-5; TRBD2 matches at 8 bases. Per the germline V gene, CDR1 is SGHNT and CDR2 is YYREEE (reference sequence). The CDR3 contains 16 residues. J gave up 4 bases and V 6 bases, and 14 bases lay outside the gene matches. In DNA, the CDR3 is TGTGCCAGCACCAACCTTGATCGGGAGGGCACAGAGACCCAGTACTTC. It specifies CASTNLDREGTETQYF. Combining the CDR3 with reference TRBV5-4 and TRBJ2-5 gives the whole variable domain ETGVTQSPTHLIKTRGQQVTLRCSSQSGHNTVSWYQQALGQGPQFIFQYYREEENGRGNFPPRFSGLQFPNYSSELNVNALELDDSALYLCASTNLDREGTETQYFGPGTRLLVL.

The chain is built from TRBV7-9 and TRBJ2-5; D possibly corresponds to TRBD2 (5 bases). In germline, CDR1 is SEHNR, CDR2 FQNEAQ (reference sequence). The CDR3 is 14 amino acids. Trimming stripped 3 bases from V and 2 bases from J, with 10 bases between. The CDR3 region is CASSFGLTQETQYF. DNA for the CDR3: TGTGCCAGCAGCTTTGGACTCACACAAGAGACCCAGTACTTC.